This TCR beta chain was sequenced in a study of early T cells in non-severe SARS-CoV-2 infection (dated by TCRdb to about 2021). With respect to the entire study: Because TCR sequencing was done on bulk RNA from unsorted whole blood, the alpha and beta chains could not be paired.

CDR3 length: 14 amino acids, cysteine to phenylalanine. Only the CDR3 DNA is retained, 42 bases long and in frame from the first base. V gives up 4 bases and J gives up 1 base, and the segment between their germline ends measures 5 bases. Per the germline V gene, MNHNS is the CDR1 and SASEGT is the CDR2. A case-control design nested within a healthcare worker cohort in London, UK, was used, with weekly nasopharyngeal swab PCR tests and blood sampling performed. Healthcare workers were enrolled in the week of the UK lockdown, from 23 to 31 March 2020, and were followed every week for up to roughly 15 weeks. On the study overall, not on this receptor specifically: VDJdb matching was skewed toward anti-spike CD8 responses, so virus-specific expansions were likely underestimated and private and CD4 specificities were missed.

This clonotype was counted many times. It has no known antigen specificity. Per-base qualities were not stored, and no clone one base away is much larger. The receptor library was made with 5' RACE. Reads for this sample came from a NextSeq 500. In the TCR library protocol, unique molecular identifiers were attached to individual cDNA molecules to correct for PCR bias and sequencing error. Sequencing covered both TCR alpha and beta chains, and within each sample the abundances of alpha and beta sequences were tightly co-correlated. In the paper's pipeline: V gene, J gene and CDR3 annotation of TCR sequences was performed with Decombinator V4. Expanded TCRs were defined as changing significantly between any two time points under a Poisson model with p below 0.0001. TCR abundances were normalised to the total number of TCRs sequenced per sample and expressed as counts per million. TRAV1-2 paired with TRAJ12, TRAJ20 or TRAJ33 defined MAIT TCRs, while TRAV10 paired with TRAJ18 defined iNKT TCRs. VDJdb, accessed 1 November 2021, was searched for CMV, EBV and SARS-CoV-2 annotated TCRs, excluding TCRs annotated for multiple antigens. Using fastp at Q25 and MiXCR, TCRdb reprocessed the public reads and kept productive beta chains. Each CDR3 protein appears once, grouped with its most common genes and DNA. In this record, the V and J calls reflect TCRdb's handling and not the investigators' own analysis. This sample is represented by approximately 90,000 distinct CDR3 sequences; 8% to 13% of them were singletons. The ten largest clones take up around 4.3% of the sample.

The specimen comprised whole blood, sampled at baseline. The source of this sequence is an adult who was a healthcare worker with PCR-confirmed SARS-CoV-2 infection or an uninfected control (not recorded which). The chain is assembled from TRBV6-1 and TRBJ2-6, with the D gene not clear enough to name. DNA sequence: TGTGCCAGCAGTGGAGTTTCTGGGGCCAACGTCCTGACTTTC. Protein translation: CASSGVSGANVLTF.